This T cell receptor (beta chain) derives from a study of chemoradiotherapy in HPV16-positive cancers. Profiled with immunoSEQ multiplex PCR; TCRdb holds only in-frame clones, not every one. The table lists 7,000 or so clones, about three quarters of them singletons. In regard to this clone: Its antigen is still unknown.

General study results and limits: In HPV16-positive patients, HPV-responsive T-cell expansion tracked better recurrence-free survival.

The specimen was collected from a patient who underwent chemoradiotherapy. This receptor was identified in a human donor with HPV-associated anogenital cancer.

The CDR3 is CAWRLQGAGENEQFF. In DNA form, the CDR3 reads TGTGCCTGGAGGCTACAGGGGGCAGGGGAGAATGAGCAGTTCTTC. The chain has TRBV30 and TRBJ2-1, with TRBD1 matching 9 bases. V lost 3 bases to trimming and J lost 7 bases; unmatched junction nucleotides: 10. This CDR3 comprises 15 residues. CDR1 is GTSNPN and CDR2 is SVGIG in the germline V gene (reference sequence).